Listed below are T cell receptor beta chains from one sample, sequenced in a study of radiotherapy plus CTLA-4 blockade in lung cancer. Sequencing was performed with immunoSEQ multiplex PCR; in TCRdb, only in-frame clones are kept and a portion is missing. The sample includes approximately 73,000 clones, roughly 91% of them seen just once. The sequenced sample was peripheral blood, obtained from a patient treated with radiotherapy plus ipilimumab. Source of these receptors: a human donor with non-small cell lung cancer that progressed on radiotherapy plus ipilimumab. Each CDR3 is given with its conserved first and last residue.

TRBV11-2 CASEGWDAYGYTF
TRBV10-3 CAIRQEGPTDTQYF
TRBV27 CASSSYISTGYQETQYF
TRBV18 CASSRTGQIQETQYF
TRBV11-2 CASSPTSLPSNEQFF
TRBV11-2 CASAAVGTTEAFF
TRBV7-8 CASSLSTGSSYNEQFF
TRBV19 CASSTLAGVVGEQYF
TRBV6-6 CASRPGPLANEQYF
TRBV7-2 CASSLVLGYEQYF
TRBV11-2 CASSLQGTEAFF
TRBV6-1 CASDFGNTEAFF
TRBV27 CASSYRRDRSDATQYF
TRBV27 CASSGTSGTYNEQFF
TRBV9 CASSVSGTGELFF
TRBV5-4 CASSLTGAYEQYF
TRBV28 CASLTTIRDTQYF